The 10 T cell receptor beta chains presented below share a single source sample, sequenced in a study of shared clonotypes between healthy human individuals. Sequencing used immunoSEQ multiplex PCR; TCRdb keeps in-frame clones, though not all of them. Counted here are about 480,000 clones, over 60% occurring once; the ten biggest clones make up about an eighth. The sequencing sample was made of PBMCs. The receptors originated from a woman between 40 and 50 years old in good health. Some clones in this sample may be carry-over from other donors' samples.

The chain uses TRBV7-9 and TRBJ2-3; D gene uncertain. The germline V gene encodes CDR1 SEHNR and CDR2 FQNEAQ (reference sequence). The CDR3 length is 12 residues. The germline V and J ends were trimmed by 3 bases and 2 bases, with 3 bases remaining between them. This chain's CDR3 is CASSFYTDTQYF. The CDR3 DNA follows: TGTGCCAGCAGCTTCTACACAGATACGCAGTATTTT.

The chain joins TRBV5-8 to TRBJ2-1; D possibly corresponds to TRBD1 (7 bases). The V and J ends lost 5 bases and 3 bases respectively, with 18 bases between them. The CDR3 has 16 residues. Germline CDR1 reads SGHTS; CDR2 reads YDEGEE. The CDR3 here is CASRPRQGGRYNEQFF. For the CDR3, the DNA is TGTGCCAGCAGGCCCAGGCAGGGGGGTCGCTACAATGAGCAGTTCTTC.

The chain carries TRBV10-3 and TRBJ2-7; 14 bases are shared with TRBD2. V trimming: 11 bases; J trimming: 4 bases; junction bases outside the gene matches: 7. CDR1 ENHRY and CDR2 SYGVKD come from the germline V gene. CDR3 size: 14 residues. The CDR3 loop is CASGTSGSRYEQYF. The CDR3 region has the DNA TGTGCCTCTGGGACTAGCGGGAGCAGGTACGAGCAGTACTTC.

The V and J genes are TRBV10-3 and TRBJ2-7; D gene uncertain. The CDR3 is 15 residues long. Trimming shortened V by 0 bases and J by 5 bases, and 14 bases separated the two germline ends. The germline gives CDR1 ENHRY, CDR2 SYGVKD. CDR3 nucleotide sequence: TGTGCCATCAGTGAGTCTTTCGGAAGGATGAACGAGCAGTACTTC. Protein product: CAISESFGRMNEQYF.

The V call is TRBV28, the J call TRBJ2-1; TRBD2 aligns across 14 bases. V lost 7 bases, J lost 12 bases, and 8 bases stayed unmatched. Looked up from germline, CDR1 is MDHEN and CDR2 is SYDVKM. The CDR3 totals 14 residues. This CDR3 reads CASTTSGRALGQFF. CDR3 bases: TGTGCCAGCACGACTAGCGGGAGGGCCCTCGGGCAGTTCTTC.

The chain has TRBV19 and TRBJ1-4, with D maybe TRBD1 (5 bases). This CDR3 has 14 amino acids. Trimming removed 5 bases at V and 4 bases at J, with 11 bases between. The germline V gene encodes CDR1 LNHDA and CDR2 SQIVND (reference sequence). CDR3 region: CASSRRDFNEKLFF. The CDR3 coding sequence is TGTGCCAGTAGTCGAAGGGACTTTAATGAAAAACTGTTTTTT. Full variable domain (rest looked up from reference TRBV19 and TRBJ1-4): DGGITQSPKYLFRKEGQNVTLSCEQNLNHDAMYWYRQDPGQGLRLIYYSQIVNDFQKGDIAEGYSVSREKKESFPLTVTSAQKNPTAFYLCASSRRDFNEKLFFGSGTQLSVL.

The CDR3 is CASSPHGGKPQHF. CDR3 nucleotide sequence: TGTGCCAGCAGCCCGCATGGGGGGAAGCCCCAGCATTTT. The chain combines TRBV21-1 with TRBJ1-5. TRBV21-1 is noted as a pseudogene. CDR3 size: 13 residues.

This clone came up a few times. V usage is TRBV7-2 and J usage is TRBJ2-3, with TRBD2 as a possible D gene (5 bases). V lost 1 base to trimming and J lost 6 bases, with 8 bases between them. The CDR3 length is 13 residues. Germline-derived CDR1 and CDR2 are SGHTA and FQGNSA. Written as DNA, the CDR3 is TGTGCCAGCAGCTTAGAGCGGCAGGATACGCAGTATTTT. It encodes CASSLERQDTQYF.

The V gene is TRBV27, the J gene TRBJ2-1; 10 bases match TRBD2. V was pared by 3 bases and J by 9 bases, with 8 bases of the junction left unmatched. Germline V gene data show CDR1 as MNHEY and CDR2 as SMNVEV (reference sequence). The CDR3 contains 15 residues. The CDR3 DNA reads TGTGCCAGCAGTTTGTCACTAGCGGGACCTACTGAGCAGTTCTTC. This codes for CASSLSLAGPTEQFF.

The gene calls are TRBV2 and TRBJ2-3; D is possibly TRBD1 (6 bases). Trimming removed 3 bases from V and 0 bases from J, with 13 bases in between. The CDR3 spans 16 residues. Germline CDR1 and CDR2: SNHLY and FYNNEI. As DNA, the CDR3 is TGTGCCAGCAGTGATGGGGGTAGGGGGAGCACAGATACGCAGTATTTT. It encodes CASSDGGRGSTDTQYF. Using reference TRBV2 and TRBJ2-3 for the parts outside the CDR3, the full variable domain is EPEVTQTPSHQVTQMGQEVILRCVPISNHLYFYWYRQILGQKVEFLVSFYNNEISEKSEIFDDQFSVERPDGSNFTLKIRSTKLEDSAMYFCASSDGGRGSTDTQYFGPGTRLTVL.